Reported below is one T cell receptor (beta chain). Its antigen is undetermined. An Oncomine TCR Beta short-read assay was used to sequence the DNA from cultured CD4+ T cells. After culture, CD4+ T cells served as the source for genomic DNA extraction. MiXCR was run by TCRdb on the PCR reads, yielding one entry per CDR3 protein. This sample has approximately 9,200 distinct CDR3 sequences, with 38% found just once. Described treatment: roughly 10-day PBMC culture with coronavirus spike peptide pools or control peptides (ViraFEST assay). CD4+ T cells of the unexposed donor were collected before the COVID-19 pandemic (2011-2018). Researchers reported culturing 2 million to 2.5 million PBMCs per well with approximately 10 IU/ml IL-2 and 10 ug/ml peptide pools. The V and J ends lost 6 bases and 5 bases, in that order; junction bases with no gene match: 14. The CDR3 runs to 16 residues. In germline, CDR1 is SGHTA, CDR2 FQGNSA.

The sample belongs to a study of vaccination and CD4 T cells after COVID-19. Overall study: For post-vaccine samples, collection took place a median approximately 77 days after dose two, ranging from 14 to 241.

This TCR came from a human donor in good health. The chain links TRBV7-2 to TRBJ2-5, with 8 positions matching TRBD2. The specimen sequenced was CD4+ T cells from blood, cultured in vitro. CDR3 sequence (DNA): TGTGCCAGCAGTCCCTCGGGAGGGGGGCGAAGGGAGACCCAGTACTTC. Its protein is CASSPSGGGRRETQYF.